This T cell receptor (beta chain) is from a study of STAT3 mutations in large granular lymphocyte leukemia. Study-level information: Roughly half the longitudinally sequenced T-LGLL patients had canonical STAT3 mutations. Immunosuppressive therapy was given to more than half of T-LGLL patients.

With regard to this clone: Its matching antigen is unknown.

Broader study findings: At least one immunodominant TCR beta clonotype appeared in every T-cell large granular lymphocyte leukemia patient.

Libraries were prepared by immunoSEQ multiplex PCR; TCRdb keeps only in-frame clonotypes and omits some of them. The data contain under 20,000 clones, around 90% of them singletons. The germline V gene has CDR1 KGHSH and CDR2 LQKENI. This CDR3 has 18 amino acids. The V segment lost 4 bases and the J segment 0 bases; nucleotides outside the gene matches: 9. Material for sequencing was peripheral blood mononuclear cells. The clonotype originates from a woman aged 45-65 years with T-cell large granular lymphocyte leukemia. Some clones in this sample may be carry-over from other donors' samples. The chain joins TRBV18 to TRBJ2-3; 11 bases match TRBD2. The CDR3 reads CASSRPGTSGPSTDTQYF. In nucleotides, the CDR3 is TGTGCCAGCTCACGTCCCGGGACTAGCGGCCCTAGCACAGATACGCAGTATTTT.